This T cell receptor beta chain was obtained from a study of cytomegalovirus exposure and HLA in healthy donors. The donors comprised healthy bone marrow donors. Study results and limitations: The authors listed some 160 TCR beta chains as cytomegalovirus-associated.

Germline CDR1 SGHRS, CDR2 YFSETQ. With 4 bases removed from V and 1 base from J, the gap between germline ends came to 14 bases. The CDR3 runs 15 residues. Both 60 Vbeta primers and 13 Jbeta primers went into the PCR. Profiled with immunoSEQ multiplex PCR; TCRdb holds only in-frame clones, not every one. The sample shows roughly 140,000 clones, approximately 82% of them seen only once. Concerning this clone itself: Its cognate antigen is unknown.

This receptor was taken from a woman aged 55-69 years in good health and CMV-seropositive. Input material: PBMCs. The chain carries TRBV5-1 and TRBJ1-1; unclear D gene. The CDR3 loop is CASSPTTIRNTEAFF. The CDR3 DNA is TGCGCCAGCAGCCCCACCACTATAAGGAACACTGAAGCTTTCTTT.